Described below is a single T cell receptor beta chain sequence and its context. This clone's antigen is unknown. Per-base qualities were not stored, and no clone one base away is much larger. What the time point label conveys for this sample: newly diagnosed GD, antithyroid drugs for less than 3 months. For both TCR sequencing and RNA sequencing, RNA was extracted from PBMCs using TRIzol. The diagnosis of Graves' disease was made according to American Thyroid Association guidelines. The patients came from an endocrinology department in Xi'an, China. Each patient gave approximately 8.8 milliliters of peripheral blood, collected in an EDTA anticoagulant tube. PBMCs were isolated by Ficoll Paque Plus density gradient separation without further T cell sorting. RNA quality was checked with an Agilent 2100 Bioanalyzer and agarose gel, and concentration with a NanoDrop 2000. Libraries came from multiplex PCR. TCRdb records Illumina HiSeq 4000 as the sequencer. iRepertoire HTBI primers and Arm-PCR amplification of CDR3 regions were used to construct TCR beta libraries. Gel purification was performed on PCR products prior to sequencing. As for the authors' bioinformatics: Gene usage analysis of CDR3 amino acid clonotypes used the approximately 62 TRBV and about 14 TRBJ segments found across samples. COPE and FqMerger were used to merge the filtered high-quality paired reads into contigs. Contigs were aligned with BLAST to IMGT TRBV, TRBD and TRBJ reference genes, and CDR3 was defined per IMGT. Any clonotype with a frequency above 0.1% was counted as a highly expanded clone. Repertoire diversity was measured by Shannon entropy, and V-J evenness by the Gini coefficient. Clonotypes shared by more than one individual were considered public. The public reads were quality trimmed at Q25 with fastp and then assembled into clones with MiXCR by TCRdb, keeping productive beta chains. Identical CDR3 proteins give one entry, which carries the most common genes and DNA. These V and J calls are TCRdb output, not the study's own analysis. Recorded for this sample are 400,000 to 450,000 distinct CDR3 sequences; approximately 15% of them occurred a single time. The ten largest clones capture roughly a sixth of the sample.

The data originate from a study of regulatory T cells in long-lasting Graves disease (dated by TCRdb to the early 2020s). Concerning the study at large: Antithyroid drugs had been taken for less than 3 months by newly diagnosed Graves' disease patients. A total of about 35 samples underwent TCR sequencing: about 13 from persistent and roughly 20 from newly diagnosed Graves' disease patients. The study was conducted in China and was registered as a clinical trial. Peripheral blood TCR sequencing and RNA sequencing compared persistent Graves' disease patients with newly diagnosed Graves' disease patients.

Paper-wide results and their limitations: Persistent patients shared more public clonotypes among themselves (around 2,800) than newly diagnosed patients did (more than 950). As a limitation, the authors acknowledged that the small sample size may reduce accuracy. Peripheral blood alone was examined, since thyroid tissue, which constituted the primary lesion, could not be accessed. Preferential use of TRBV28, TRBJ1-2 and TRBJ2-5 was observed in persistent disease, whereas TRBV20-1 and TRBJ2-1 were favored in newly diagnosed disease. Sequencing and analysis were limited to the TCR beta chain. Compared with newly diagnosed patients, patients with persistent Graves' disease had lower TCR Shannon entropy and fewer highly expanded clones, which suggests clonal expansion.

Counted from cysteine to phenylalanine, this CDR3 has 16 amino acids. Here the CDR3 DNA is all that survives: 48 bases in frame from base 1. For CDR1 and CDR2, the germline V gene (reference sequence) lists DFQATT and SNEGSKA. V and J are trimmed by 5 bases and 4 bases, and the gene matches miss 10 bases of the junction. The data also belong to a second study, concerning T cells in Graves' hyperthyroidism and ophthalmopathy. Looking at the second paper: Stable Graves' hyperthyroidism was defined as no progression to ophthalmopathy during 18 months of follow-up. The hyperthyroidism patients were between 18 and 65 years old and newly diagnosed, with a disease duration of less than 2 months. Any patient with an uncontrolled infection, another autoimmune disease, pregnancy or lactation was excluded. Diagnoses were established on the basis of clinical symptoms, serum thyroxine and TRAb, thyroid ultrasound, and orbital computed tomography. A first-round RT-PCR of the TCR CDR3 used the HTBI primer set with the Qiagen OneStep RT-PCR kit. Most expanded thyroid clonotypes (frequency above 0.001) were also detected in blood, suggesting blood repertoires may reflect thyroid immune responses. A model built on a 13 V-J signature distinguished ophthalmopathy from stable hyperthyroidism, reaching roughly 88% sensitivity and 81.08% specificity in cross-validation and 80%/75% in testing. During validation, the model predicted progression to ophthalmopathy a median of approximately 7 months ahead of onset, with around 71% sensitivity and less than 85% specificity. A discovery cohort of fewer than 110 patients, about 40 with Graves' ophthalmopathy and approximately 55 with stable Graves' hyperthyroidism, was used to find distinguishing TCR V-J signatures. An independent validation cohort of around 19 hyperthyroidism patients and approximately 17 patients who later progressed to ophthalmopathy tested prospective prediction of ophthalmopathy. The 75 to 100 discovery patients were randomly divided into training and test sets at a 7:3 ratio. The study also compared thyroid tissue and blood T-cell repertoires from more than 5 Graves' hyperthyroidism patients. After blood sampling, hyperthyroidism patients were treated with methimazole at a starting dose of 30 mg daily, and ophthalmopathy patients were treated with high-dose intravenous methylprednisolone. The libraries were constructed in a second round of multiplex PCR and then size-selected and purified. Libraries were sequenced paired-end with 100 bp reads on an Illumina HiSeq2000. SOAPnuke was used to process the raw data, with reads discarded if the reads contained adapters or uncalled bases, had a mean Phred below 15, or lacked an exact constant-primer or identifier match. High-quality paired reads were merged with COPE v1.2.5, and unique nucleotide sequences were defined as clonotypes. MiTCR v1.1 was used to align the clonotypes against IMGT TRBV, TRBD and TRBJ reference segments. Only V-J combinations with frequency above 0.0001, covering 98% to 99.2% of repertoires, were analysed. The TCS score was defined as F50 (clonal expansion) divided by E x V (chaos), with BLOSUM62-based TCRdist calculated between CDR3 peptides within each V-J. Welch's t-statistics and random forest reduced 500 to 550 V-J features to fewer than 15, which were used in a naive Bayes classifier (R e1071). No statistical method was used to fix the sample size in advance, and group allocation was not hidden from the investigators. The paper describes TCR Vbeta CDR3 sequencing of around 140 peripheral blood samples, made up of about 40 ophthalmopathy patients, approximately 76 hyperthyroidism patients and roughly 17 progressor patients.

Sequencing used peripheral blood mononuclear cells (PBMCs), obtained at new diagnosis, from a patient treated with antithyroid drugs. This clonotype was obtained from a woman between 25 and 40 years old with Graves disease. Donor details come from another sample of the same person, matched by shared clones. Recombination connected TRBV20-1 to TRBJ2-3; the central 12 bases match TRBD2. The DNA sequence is TGCAGTGCTCCGCTGGCGGGACTAGCGGGTCCAGATACGCAGTATTTT. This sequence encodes CSAPLAGLAGPDTQYF.